The 24 T cell receptor beta chains reported below all come from one sample, sequenced in a study of sequential checkpoint blockade in melanoma. This table comes from immunoSEQ multiplex PCR, and its TCRdb copy is limited to in-frame clones, with some not included. The repertoire includes about 37,000 clones, roughly 32% of them detected once, and 1.6% sits in the top ten. Treatment in this sample: randomized to nivolumab then ipilimumab (arm A) or the reverse (arm B). Sample: tumor tissue (inferred from file names), taken from a patient given nivolumab and ipilimumab in sequence. Source of these receptors: a human donor with melanoma.

The CDR3: CASSLSGVLGEQYF. The CDR3 region has the DNA TGTGCCAGCAGTTTATCAGGAGTTCTAGGTGAGCAGTACTTC. The J gene is TRBJ2-7, the V gene TRBV28; D is uncertain. Trimming took 1 base from V and 7 from J, leaving 14 bases between them. The CDR3 length is 14 residues. Germline-derived CDR1 and CDR2 are MDHEN and SYDVKM.

The V and J genes are TRBV18 and TRBJ2-3; possibly TRBD2 for D (6 bases). Germline V gives CDR1 KGHSH, CDR2 LQKENI. V dropped 0 bases and J dropped 4 bases, with 14 bases sitting between them. This CDR3 comprises 16 residues. CDR3 sequence (DNA): TGTGCCAGCTCACCACCGCAAAACGGGGGAGCAGATACGCAGTATTTT. This codes for CASSPPQNGGADTQYF.

This clone has just one count. This chain links TRBV5-1 with TRBJ2-7, with D unresolved. CDR1 SGHRS and CDR2 YFSETQ come from the germline V gene. V was trimmed by 0 bases and J by 3 bases, leaving 10 bases between them. This CDR3 has 14 amino acids. The CDR3: CASSLGVLGYEQYF. In nucleotides, the CDR3 is TGCGCCAGCAGCTTGGGAGTCTTGGGCTACGAGCAGTACTTC.

The chain combines TRBV6-8 with TRBJ2-7, with D perhaps matching TRBD2 (6 bases). The germline V and J ends were trimmed by 5 bases and 3 bases, with 8 bases remaining between them. CDR3 size: 12 residues. Germline V gene data show CDR1 as MNHGY and CDR2 as SAAAGT. The CDR3 protein is CASSRGNYEQYF. CDR3 nucleotides: TGTGCCAGCAGTCGGGGGAACTACGAGCAGTACTTC.

This clone was counted only a few times. This chain links TRBV30 with TRBJ1-1, with D possibly TRBD1 on 6 matching bases. V was clipped by 2 bases and J by 11 bases, with 18 bases between them. The V gene's germline CDR1 is GTSNPN and CDR2 SVGIG (reference sequence). The length of the CDR3 is 13 residues. DNA of the CDR3: TGTGCCTGGAGTACGGGACACAACCATAATGCTTTCTTT. Translating gives CAWSTGHNHNAFF. The variable domain in full, with the rest retrieved from reference TRBV30 and TRBJ1-1, is SQTIHQWPATLVQPVGSPLSLECTVEGTSNPNLYWYRQAAGRGLQLLFYSVGIGQISSEVPQNLSASRPQDRQFILSSKKLLLSDSGFYLCAWSTGHNHNAFFGQGTRLTVV.

This clone was seen at least ten times. The chain carries TRBV6-8 and TRBJ2-6, with D hard to call. V dropped 6 bases and J dropped 1 base, with 10 bases sitting between them. This CDR3 has 15 residues. CDR1 and CDR2 from the germline V gene are MNHGY and SAAAGT. The CDR3 sequence: CASRPTVSGANVLTF. The DNA for the CDR3 is TGTGCCAGCAGGCCTACAGTTTCTGGGGCCAACGTCCTGACTTTC.

The chain links TRBV19 to TRBJ2-6; 7 nucleotides agree with TRBD1. The germline CDR1 and CDR2 sequences are LNHDA and SQIVND (reference sequence). The CDR3 is made up of 15 amino acids. The J segment lost 2 bases and the V segment lost 10 bases, leaving 8 bases of the junction unmatched. CDR3 nucleotide sequence: TGTGCCACCCTAAATCAGGGGGCTGGGGCCAACGTCCTGACTTTC. Translating gives CATLNQGAGANVLTF.

In its sample, this clone was seen a few times. The chain carries TRBV9 and TRBJ2-2; D remains ambiguous. CDR1 and CDR2 (germline): SGDLS, YYNGEE. V shed 3 bases and J shed 6 bases, with 9 bases lying between them. This CDR3 region has 13 residues. The CDR3 sequence: CASSGTLSGELFF. Here the CDR3 DNA reads TGTGCCAGCAGCGGAACCCTCTCCGGGGAGCTGTTTTTT. Using reference TRBV9 and TRBJ2-2 for the parts outside the CDR3, the full variable domain is DSGVTQTPKHLITATGQRVTLRCSPRSGDLSVYWYQQSLDQGLQFLIQYYNGEERAKGNILERFSAQQFPDLHSELNLSSLELGDSALYFCASSGTLSGELFFGEGSRLTVL.

This clone turned up a few times. This chain joins TRBV6-8 and TRBJ1-6, with 8 bases aligning to TRBD1. Germline values: CDR1 MNHGY, CDR2 SAAAGT. This CDR3 comprises 15 residues. Germline trimming cut 1 base from V and 9 bases from J; bases unmatched to any gene: 5. The CDR3 is CASSYLTGAGSPLHF. CDR3 nucleotides: TGTGCCAGCAGTTACTTGACAGGGGCAGGTTCACCCCTCCACTTT.

Only a few counts were recorded for this clone. Coverage ceases 1 residue before the CDR3 finishes, and the germline J gene fills in the end. This chain links TRBV10-3 with TRBJ1-5, with D hard to call. The CDR3 covers 15 residues. CDR1 is ENHRY and CDR2 is SYGVKD in the germline V gene. Trimming removed 0 bases at V and 3 bases at J, with 9 bases between. The CDR3 sequence is CAISESSYANQPQHF. The DNA read from the CDR3 is TGTGCCATCAGTGAGTCGAGTTACGCCAATCAGCCCCAGCAT.

The chain uses TRBV6-8 and TRBJ1-2; TRBD1 matches 7 bases. The CDR3 spans 13 residues. Germline trimming cut 10 bases from V and 2 bases from J; bases unmatched to any gene: 7. CDR1 MNHGY and CDR2 SAAAGT come from the germline V gene. DNA of the CDR3: TGTGCCACCAAAGGACAGGACAACTATGGCTACACCTTC. This gives the protein CATKGQDNYGYTF.

CDR3 sequence (DNA): TGTGCCAGTAGTATTGGATTACTCATGAACACTGAAGCTTTCTTT. Protein: CASSIGLLMNTEAFF. This chain uses TRBV19 with TRBJ1-1; D uncertain. This CDR3 contains 15 residues. Trimming removed 3 bases at V and 0 bases at J, with 11 bases between. Germline V gene lookup returns CDR1 LNHDA and CDR2 SQIVND (reference sequence). The variable domain in full, with the rest retrieved from reference TRBV19 and TRBJ1-1, is DGGITQSPKYLFRKEGQNVTLSCEQNLNHDAMYWYRQDPGQGLRLIYYSQIVNDFQKGDIAEGYSVSREKKESFPLTVTSAQKNPTAFYLCASSIGLLMNTEAFFGQGTRLTVV.

The V and J genes are TRBV30 and TRBJ2-7, with D hard to call. The CDR3 covers 11 residues. The germline gives CDR1 GTSNPN, CDR2 SVGIG (reference sequence). Trimming took off 5 bases at V and 1 base at J, with 6 bases between the two ends. This CDR3 is CAWAVSYEQYF. CDR3 nucleotides: TGTGCCTGGGCAGTTTCCTACGAGCAGTACTTC.

This rearrangement joins TRBV11-3 to TRBJ2-2, with D possibly called TRBD1 or TRBD2 (6 bases each). This CDR3 contains 16 residues. Trimming left V 3 bases short and J 0 bases short, with 11 bases between. CDR1 is SGHNT and CDR2 is YENEEA in the germline V gene. CDR3 sequence: CASSLEGGSNTGELFF. The CDR3 nucleotides are TGTGCCAGCAGCTTGGAAGGGGGGTCGAACACCGGGGAGCTGTTTTTT.

The J gene is TRBJ1-4, the V gene TRBV30; 7 positions match TRBD1. V lost 2 bases, J lost 0 bases, and 3 bases stayed unmatched. The CDR3 covers 15 residues. Germline V gene sequence: CDR1 GTSNPN, CDR2 SVGIG (reference sequence). The chain's CDR3 is CAWSPGQATNEKLFF. CDR3 bases: TGTGCCTGGAGTCCCGGACAGGCAACTAATGAAAAACTGTTTTTT.

This clone was seen more than once but under ten times. CDR3 in amino acids: CASSYSTGLGTEAFF. CDR3 in DNA: TGTGCCAGCAGTTACTCGACAGGGTTGGGCACTGAAGCTTTCTTT. The chain joins TRBV6-8 to TRBJ1-1; 7 bases match TRBD1. Germline V lookup: CDR1 MNHGY, CDR2 SAAAGT. V trimming: 0 bases; J trimming: 4 bases; junction bases outside the gene matches: 5. The CDR3 extends over 15 amino acids.

V and J are TRBV6-8 and TRBJ2-1, with 10 bases aligning to TRBD1. V was pared by 2 bases and J by 9 bases, with 4 bases of the junction left unmatched. This CDR3 region has 14 residues. From germline, CDR1 is MNHGY and CDR2 SAAAGT. CDR3 DNA sequence: TGTGCCAGCAGTTACGGGACAGGGGTTAGTGAGCAGTTCTTC. This codes for CASSYGTGVSEQFF.

This clone occurred once. CDR3 coding DNA: TGTGCCTGGAGCCCGGGCGCGGGAGGTAGTGAAAAACTGTTTTTT. Protein: CAWSPGAGGSEKLFF. The chain combines TRBV30 with TRBJ1-4; D is undetermined. Between the trimmed V and J ends, which lost 3 bases and 7 bases, there was a span of 18 bases. This CDR3 is 15 amino acids long. CDR1 is GTSNPN, CDR2 SVGIG, per germline (reference sequence).

There are a few counts of this clone. The CDR3 DNA sequence: TGTGCCAGCAGTACAGGGATAAGGGAGACCCAGTACTTC. It yields the protein CASSTGIRETQYF. This chain joins TRBV6-8 and TRBJ2-5; maybe TRBD1 (6 bases). Germline CDR1 and CDR2: MNHGY and SAAAGT. Trimming stripped 5 bases from V and 5 bases from J, with 12 bases between. The CDR3 loop spans 13 amino acids.

The chain recombines TRBV5-1 with TRBJ1-4; TRBD1 aligns across 9 bases. Unmatched junction bases numbered 10, after V lost 4 bases and J lost 6 bases. The germline V gene has CDR1 SGHRS and CDR2 YFSETQ. CDR3 size: 16 residues. CDR3 loop: CASSLKQGAVYEKLFF. The CDR3 DNA sequence: TGCGCCAGCAGCCTAAAACAGGGGGCGGTATATGAAAAACTGTTTTTT.

The genes are TRBV9 and TRBJ2-7; 12 bases match TRBD2. Germline V lookup: CDR1 SGDLS, CDR2 YYNGEE. The CDR3 extends over 15 amino acids. V lost 0 bases to trimming and J lost 3 bases; unmatched junction nucleotides: 1. The CDR3 reads CASSVETSGGYEQYF. The CDR3 DNA follows: TGTGCCAGCAGCGTAGAGACTAGCGGGGGCTACGAGCAGTACTTC.

The chain links TRBV4-1 to TRBJ2-7; unclear D gene. CDR3 length equals 13 residues. Deletions cut 0 bases from V and 7 bases from J, with 10 bases between. The germline V gene encodes CDR1 MGHRA and CDR2 YSYEKL. As DNA, the CDR3 is TGCGCCAGCAGCCAAGATCGATGGCTGGAGCAGTACTTC. Residues: CASSQDRWLEQYF.

This sequence joins TRBV9 and TRBJ2-1; either TRBD1 or TRBD2 may supply D (5 bases each). The CDR3 loop spans 13 amino acids. Trimming removed 4 bases at V and 10 bases at J, with 15 bases between. The germline gives CDR1 SGDLS, CDR2 YYNGEE. The CDR3 spells CASSQDWGWEQFF. The CDR3 nucleotides read TGTGCCAGCAGCCAGGACTGGGGGTGGGAGCAGTTCTTC.

This clone showed up just a few times. This rearrangement joins TRBV30 to TRBJ1-3, with 8 bases matching TRBD1. This CDR3 is built from 16 residues. The J segment lost 3 bases and the V segment lost 2 bases, leaving 9 bases of the junction unmatched. Germline V gene lookup returns CDR1 GTSNPN and CDR2 SVGIG (reference sequence). This chain's CDR3 is CAWSRLAGQGGNTIYF. CDR3 sequence (DNA): TGTGCCTGGAGTAGACTTGCCGGACAGGGTGGAAACACCATATATTTT.